This TCR beta chain is drawn from a study of blood T cell repertoires in COVID-19. Study overall: COVID-19 samples collected from the United States, Italy and Spain covered acute and convalescent phases. T cells, B-cell-depleted T cells, or PBMCs supplied cDNA or gDNA.

The V and J ends lost 3 bases and 5 bases respectively, with 13 bases between them. Looked up from germline, CDR1 is SGDLS and CDR2 is YYNGEE. CDR3 length: 14 residues. Before they entered the study, exposed participants had met a COVID-19 case within 2 weeks. Per the original methods: The authors estimated nucleated cell counts from reference gene primer amplification. The method was immunoSEQ multiplex PCR; TCRdb's version includes in-frame clones alone and lacks a portion of them. Clonal size and the V and J genes are those of that table, whereas D and trimming came from the DNA. This table has 150,000 to 200,000 clones, approximately 80% appearing once.

This rearrangement joins TRBV9 to TRBJ2-3; D is perhaps TRBD2 (5 bases). This TCR was sampled from a man in his 70s who had been exposed to COVID-19. The sequenced material came from PBMCs or T cells enriched from blood (not recorded which). For the CDR3, the DNA is TGTGCCAGCAGCGCTGAGGGCCGAGTAGATACGCAGTATTTT. Translation gives CASSAEGRVDTQYF.